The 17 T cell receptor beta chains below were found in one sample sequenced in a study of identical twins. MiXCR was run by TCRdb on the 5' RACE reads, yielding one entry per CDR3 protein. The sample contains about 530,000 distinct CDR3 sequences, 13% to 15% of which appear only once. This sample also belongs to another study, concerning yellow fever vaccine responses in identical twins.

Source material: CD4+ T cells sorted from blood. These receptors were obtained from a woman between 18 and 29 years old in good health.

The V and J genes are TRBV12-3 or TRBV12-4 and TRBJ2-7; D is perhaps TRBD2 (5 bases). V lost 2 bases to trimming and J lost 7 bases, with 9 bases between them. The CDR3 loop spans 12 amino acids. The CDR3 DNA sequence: TGTGCCAGCAGTTTATCCCCGGGGGAGCAGTACTTC. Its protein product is CASSLSPGEQYF.

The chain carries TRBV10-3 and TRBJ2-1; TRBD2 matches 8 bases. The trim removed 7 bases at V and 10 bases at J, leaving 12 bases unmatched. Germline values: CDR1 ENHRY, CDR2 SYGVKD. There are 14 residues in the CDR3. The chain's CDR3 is CAIKKSVGGDEQFF. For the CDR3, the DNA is TGTGCCATCAAAAAGTCCGTCGGGGGGGACGAGCAGTTCTTC.

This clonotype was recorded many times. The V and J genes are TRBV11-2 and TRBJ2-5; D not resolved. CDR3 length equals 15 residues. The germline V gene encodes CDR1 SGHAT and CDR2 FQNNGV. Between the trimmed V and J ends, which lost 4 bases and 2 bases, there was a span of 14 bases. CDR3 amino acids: CASSSLRGFQETQYF. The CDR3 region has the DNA TGTGCCAGCAGCTCTCTTAGAGGCTTTCAAGAGACCCAGTACTTC.

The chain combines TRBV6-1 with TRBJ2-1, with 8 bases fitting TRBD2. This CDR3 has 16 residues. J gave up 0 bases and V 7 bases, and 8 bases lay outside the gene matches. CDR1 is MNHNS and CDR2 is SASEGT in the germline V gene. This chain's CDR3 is CASNPQRGSSYNEQFF. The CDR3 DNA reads TGTGCCAGCAACCCTCAGCGGGGGAGCTCCTACAATGAGCAGTTCTTC.

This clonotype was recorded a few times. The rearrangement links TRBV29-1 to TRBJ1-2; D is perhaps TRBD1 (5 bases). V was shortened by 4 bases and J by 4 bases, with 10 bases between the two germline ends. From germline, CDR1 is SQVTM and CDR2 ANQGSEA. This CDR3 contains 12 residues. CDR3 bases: TGCAGCGTTGTTGAGGGGACCTATGGCTACACCTTC. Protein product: CSVVEGTYGYTF. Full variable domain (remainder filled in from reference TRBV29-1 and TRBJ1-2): SAVISQKPSRDICQRGTSLTIQCQVDSQVTMMFWYRQQPGQSLTLIATANQGSEATYESGFVIDKFPISRPNLTFSTLTVSNMSPEDSSIYLCSVVEGTYGYTFGSGTRLTVV.

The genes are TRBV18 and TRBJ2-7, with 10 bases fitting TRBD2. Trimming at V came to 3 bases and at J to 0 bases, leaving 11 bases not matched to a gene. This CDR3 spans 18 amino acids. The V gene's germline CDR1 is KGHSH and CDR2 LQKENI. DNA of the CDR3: TGTGCCAGCTCACCGAGGCTAGCGGGAGTTGGGGGCTCCTACGAGCAGTACTTC. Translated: CASSPRLAGVGGSYEQYF.

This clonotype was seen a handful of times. CDR3 amino acids: CASSLFAGGARDEQFF. The CDR3, as DNA: TGTGCCAGCAGTTTATTTGCCGGGGGGGCACGGGATGAGCAGTTCTTC. The chain uses TRBV28 and TRBJ2-1; 8 bases align to TRBD2. The J segment lost 8 bases and the V segment lost 1 base, leaving 10 bases of the junction unmatched. This CDR3 has 16 amino acids. The V gene's germline CDR1 is MDHEN and CDR2 SYDVKM.

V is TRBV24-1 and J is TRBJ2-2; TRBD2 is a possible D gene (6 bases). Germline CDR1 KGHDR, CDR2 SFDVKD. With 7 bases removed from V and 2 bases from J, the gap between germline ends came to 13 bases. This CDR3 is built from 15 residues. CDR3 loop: CATRPHAGNTGELFF. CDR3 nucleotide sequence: TGTGCCACCAGACCCCATGCGGGAAACACCGGGGAGCTGTTTTTT.

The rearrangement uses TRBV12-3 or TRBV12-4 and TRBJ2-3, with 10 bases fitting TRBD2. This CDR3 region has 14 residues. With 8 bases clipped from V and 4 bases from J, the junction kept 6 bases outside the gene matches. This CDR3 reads CASQLAGKADTQYF. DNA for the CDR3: TGTGCCAGCCAACTAGCGGGAAAGGCAGATACGCAGTATTTT.

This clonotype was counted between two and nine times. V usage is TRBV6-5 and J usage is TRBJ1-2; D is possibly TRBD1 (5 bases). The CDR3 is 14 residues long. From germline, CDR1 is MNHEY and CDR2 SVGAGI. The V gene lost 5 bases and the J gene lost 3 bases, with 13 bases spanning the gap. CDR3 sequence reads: CASSLLGGDYGYTF. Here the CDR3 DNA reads TGTGCCAGCAGTCTTCTCGGGGGGGACTATGGCTACACCTTC.

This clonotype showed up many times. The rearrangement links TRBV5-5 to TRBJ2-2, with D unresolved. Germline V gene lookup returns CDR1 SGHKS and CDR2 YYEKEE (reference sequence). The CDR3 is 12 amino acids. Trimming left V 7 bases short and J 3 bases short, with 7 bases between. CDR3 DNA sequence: TGTGCCAGCTCCCCTCACACCGGGGAGCTGTTTTTT. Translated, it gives CASSPHTGELFF.

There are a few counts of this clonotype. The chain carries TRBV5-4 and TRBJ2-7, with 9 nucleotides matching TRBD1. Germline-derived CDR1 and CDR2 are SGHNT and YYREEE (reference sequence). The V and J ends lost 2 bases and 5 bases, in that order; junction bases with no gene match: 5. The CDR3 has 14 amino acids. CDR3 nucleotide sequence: TGTGCCAGCAGCTTCCGGGACAGGGTCCACGAGCAGTACTTC. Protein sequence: CASSFRDRVHEQYF.

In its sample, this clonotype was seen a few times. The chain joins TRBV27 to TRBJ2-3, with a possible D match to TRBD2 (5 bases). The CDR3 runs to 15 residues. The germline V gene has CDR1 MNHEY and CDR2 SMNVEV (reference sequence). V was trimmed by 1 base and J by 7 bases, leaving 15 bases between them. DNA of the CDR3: TGTGCCAGCAGTTTATTTAGCGCGGTGGGTAATACGCAGTATTTT. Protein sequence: CASSLFSAVGNTQYF.

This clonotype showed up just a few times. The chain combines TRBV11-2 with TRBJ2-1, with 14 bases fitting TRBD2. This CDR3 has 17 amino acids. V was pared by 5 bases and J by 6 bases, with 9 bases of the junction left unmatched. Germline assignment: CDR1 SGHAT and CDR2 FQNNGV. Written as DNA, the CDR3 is TGTGCCAGCAGCCTTCGACTAGCGGGAGGGCCGGGCAATGAGCAGTTCTTC. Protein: CASSLRLAGGPGNEQFF.

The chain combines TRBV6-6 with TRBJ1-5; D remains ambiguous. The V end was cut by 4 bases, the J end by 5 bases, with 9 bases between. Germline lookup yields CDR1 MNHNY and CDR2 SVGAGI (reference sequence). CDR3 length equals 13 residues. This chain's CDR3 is CASSSSGDQPQHF. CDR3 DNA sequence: TGTGCCAGCAGTTCCTCGGGTGATCAGCCCCAGCATTTT.

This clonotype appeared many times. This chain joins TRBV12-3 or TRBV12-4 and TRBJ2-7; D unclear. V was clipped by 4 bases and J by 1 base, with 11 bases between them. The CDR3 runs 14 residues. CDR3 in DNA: TGTGCCAGCAGTTATAGGCTTCTTTCCTACGAGCAGTACTTC. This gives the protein CASSYRLLSYEQYF.

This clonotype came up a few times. The CDR3 loop reads CASSAKTFGVYQETQYF. In DNA, the CDR3 is TGTGCCAGCAGCGCCAAGACCTTTGGCGTGTACCAAGAGACCCAGTACTTC. J is TRBJ2-5 and V is TRBV7-8; no firm D call. This CDR3 has 17 amino acids. V was shortened by 5 bases and J by 0 bases, with 19 bases between the two germline ends. The germline gives CDR1 SGHVS, CDR2 FQNEAQ.